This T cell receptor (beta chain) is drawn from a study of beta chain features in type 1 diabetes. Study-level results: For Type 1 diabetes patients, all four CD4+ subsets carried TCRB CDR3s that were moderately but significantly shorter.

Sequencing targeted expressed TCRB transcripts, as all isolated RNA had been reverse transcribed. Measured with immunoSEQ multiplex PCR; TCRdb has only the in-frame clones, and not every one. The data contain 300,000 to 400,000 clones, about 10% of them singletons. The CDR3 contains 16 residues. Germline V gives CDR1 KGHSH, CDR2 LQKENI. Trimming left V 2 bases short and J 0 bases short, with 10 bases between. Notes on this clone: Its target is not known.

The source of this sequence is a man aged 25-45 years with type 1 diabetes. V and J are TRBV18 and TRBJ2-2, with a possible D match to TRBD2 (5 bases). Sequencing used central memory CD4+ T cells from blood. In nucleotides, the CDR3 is TGTGCCAGCTCACCATACAGCGGATCGAACACCGGGGAGCTGTTTTTT. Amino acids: CASSPYSGSNTGELFF.